Each of the 11 T cell receptor beta chains below was sequenced from the same sample in a study of T cell responses to AZD1222 COVID-19 vaccine. TCRdb's copy holds only in-frame clones and misses some; the assay was immunoSEQ multiplex PCR. The repertoire consists of about 120,000 clones, with more than 70% occurring once and the leading ten covering under 11%. The sequencing here drew on peripheral blood, taken on day 0 of AZD1222 vaccination. These receptors all come from an adult in good health.

The gene calls are TRBV2 and TRBJ1-1; the D is unclear. The CDR3 spans 14 residues. Trimming cost V 7 bases and J 1 base, with 13 bases left between them. Germline lookup yields CDR1 SNHLY and CDR2 FYNNEI. CDR3 DNA: TGTGCCAGCACGGTCCGGCCCCGGAACACTGAAGCTTTCTTT. Translating it yields CASTVRPRNTEAFF.

This clone was observed once. The rearrangement uses TRBV10-3 and TRBJ2-1; D gene ambiguous. There are 11 residues in the CDR3. Between the trimmed V and J ends, which lost 6 bases and 3 bases, there was a span of 3 bases. The germline gives CDR1 ENHRY, CDR2 SYGVKD. The CDR3 loop reads CAIRDYNEQFF. For the CDR3, the DNA is TGTGCCATCAGAGACTACAATGAGCAGTTCTTC.

The CDR3 is CASSKLLASGELFF. The CDR3, as DNA: TGTGCCAGCAGCAAATTACTAGCATCCGGGGAGCTGTTTTTT. The chain has TRBV21-1 and TRBJ2-2; the table's D call of TRBD2 was not tested on the DNA. TRBV21-1 is labeled a pseudogene. This CDR3 has 14 amino acids.

This clone was detected only once. The rearrangement links TRBV18 to TRBJ1-1; possibly TRBD1 for D (5 bases). The germline V gene has CDR1 KGHSH and CDR2 LQKENI. Trimming cost V 3 bases and J 1 base, with 15 bases left between them. This CDR3 comprises 16 residues. The CDR3 sequence is CASSPPLGTENTEAFF. The CDR3 DNA reads TGTGCCAGCTCACCCCCGCTCGGGACTGAGAACACTGAAGCTTTCTTT.

This clone was seen just once. The V and J genes are TRBV2 and TRBJ2-1; tentative D call: TRBD2 (5 bases). Between the trimmed V and J ends, which lost 3 bases and 4 bases, there was a span of 13 bases. The V gene's germline CDR1 is SNHLY and CDR2 FYNNEI. The CDR3 length is 15 residues. CDR3 region: CASSESPGSYNEQFF. The CDR3 DNA sequence: TGTGCCAGCAGTGAGTCCCCGGGAAGTTACAATGAGCAGTTCTTC.

This clone was counted a single time. The chain carries TRBV9 and TRBJ1-1; 8 nucleotides agree with TRBD1. There are 16 residues in the CDR3. Germline CDR1 reads SGDLS; CDR2 reads YYNGEE. V was clipped by 4 bases and J by 1 base; unmatched bases: 9. DNA for the CDR3: TGTGCCAGCAGCCCTCAGACAGGGGTGACGAACACTGAAGCTTTCTTT. Translated: CASSPQTGVTNTEAFF.

This chain joins TRBV19 and TRBJ2-5; D uncertain. Germline loops: CDR1 LNHDA, CDR2 SQIVND (reference sequence). The CDR3 has 11 amino acids. V was shortened by 5 bases and J by 2 bases, with 3 bases between the two germline ends. The CDR3 bases are TGTGCCAGTAGTCCTCAAGAGACCCAGTACTTC. Its translation is CASSPQETQYF.

The chain links TRBV19 to TRBJ2-1; D gene uncertain. Germline assignment: CDR1 LNHDA and CDR2 SQIVND (reference sequence). The V and J ends lost 6 bases and 0 bases respectively, with 6 bases between them. The CDR3 length is 13 residues. The DNA for the CDR3 is TGTGCCAGTAGCTCCGGCTCCTACAATGAGCAGTTCTTC. Translation: CASSSGSYNEQFF.

This chain links TRBV21-1 with TRBJ1-6. TRBV21-1 is reported as a pseudogene. This CDR3 comprises 13 residues. DNA for the CDR3: TGTGCCAGCAGCAAAAGTTATAATTCACCCCTCCACTTT. It translates to CASSKSYNSPLHF.

The rearrangement joins TRBV6-5 to TRBJ2-3; TRBD2 aligns across 11 bases. V trimming: 4 bases; J trimming: 2 bases; junction bases outside the gene matches: 5. This CDR3 spans 16 amino acids. Germline-derived CDR1 and CDR2 are MNHEY and SVGAGI. In DNA form, the CDR3 reads TGTGCCAGCAGTTTAGCGGGGGGGCCGAACACAGATACGCAGTATTTT. It specifies CASSLAGGPNTDTQYF.

V is TRBV3-1 (or the pseudogene TRBV3-2) and J is TRBJ2-7; 9 bases map to TRBD2. Germline assignment: CDR1 LGHDT and CDR2 YNNKEL (reference sequence). The CDR3 runs to 15 residues. The V segment lost 3 bases and the J segment 4 bases; nucleotides outside the gene matches: 7. CDR3 in DNA: TGTGCCAGCAGCCACGTAGCGGGAGATGATTACGAGCAGTACTTC. Its translation is CASSHVAGDDYEQYF.